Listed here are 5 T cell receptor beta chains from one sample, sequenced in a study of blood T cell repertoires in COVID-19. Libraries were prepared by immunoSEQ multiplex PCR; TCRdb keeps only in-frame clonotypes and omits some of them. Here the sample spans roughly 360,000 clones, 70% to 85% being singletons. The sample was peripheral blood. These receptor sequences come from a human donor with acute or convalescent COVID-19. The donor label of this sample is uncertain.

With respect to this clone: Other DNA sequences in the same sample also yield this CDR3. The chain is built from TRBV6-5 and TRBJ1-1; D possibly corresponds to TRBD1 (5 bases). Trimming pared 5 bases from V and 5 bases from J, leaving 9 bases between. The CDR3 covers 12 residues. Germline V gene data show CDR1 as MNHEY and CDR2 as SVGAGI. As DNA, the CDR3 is TGTGCCAGCAGTCCCGGGGGGACTGAAGCTTTCTTT. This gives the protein CASSPGGTEAFF.

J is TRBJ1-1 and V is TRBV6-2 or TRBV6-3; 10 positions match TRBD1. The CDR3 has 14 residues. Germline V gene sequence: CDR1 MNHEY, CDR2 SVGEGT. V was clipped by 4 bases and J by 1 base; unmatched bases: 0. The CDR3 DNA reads TGTGCCAGCAGTTGGGACAGGGGGAACACTGAAGCTTTCTTT. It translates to CASSWDRGNTEAFF.

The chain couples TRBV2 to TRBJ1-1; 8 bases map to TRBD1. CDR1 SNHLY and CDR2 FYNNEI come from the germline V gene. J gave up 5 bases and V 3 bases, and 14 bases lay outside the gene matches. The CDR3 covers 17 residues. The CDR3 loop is CASSELTTGGGRTEAFF. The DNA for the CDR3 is TGTGCCAGCAGTGAGTTGACAACAGGGGGGGGAAGGACTGAAGCTTTCTTT.

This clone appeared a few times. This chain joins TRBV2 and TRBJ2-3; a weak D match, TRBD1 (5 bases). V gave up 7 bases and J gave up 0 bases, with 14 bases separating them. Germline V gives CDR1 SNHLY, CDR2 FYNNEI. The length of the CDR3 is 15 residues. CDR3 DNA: TGTGCCAGCACAACGGACATTTCTAGCACAGATACGCAGTATTTT. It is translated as CASTTDISSTDTQYF.

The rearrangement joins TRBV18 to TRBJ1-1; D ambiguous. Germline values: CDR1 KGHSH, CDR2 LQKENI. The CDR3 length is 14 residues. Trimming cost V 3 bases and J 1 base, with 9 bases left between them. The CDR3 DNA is TGTGCCAGCTCACCCCGCGAGGGGAACACTGAAGCTTTCTTT. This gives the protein CASSPREGNTEAFF.